This is a list of T cell receptor beta chains from one sample in a study of T cells expressing NK-cell markers. With the 5' RACE reads reprocessed, TCRdb shows one record per CDR3 protein and no DNA. This repertoire includes a few hundred thousand distinct CDR3 sequences. The sequencing input was blood T cells: a sorted CD56 or NKG2C T cell subset, CD4+ or CD8+ T cells, or bulk PBMC T cells (not recorded which). The receptors shown here come from a man aged 18-70 years in good health. Each CDR3 is given with its conserved first and last residue. The order of the fields is J gene, V gene, CDR3 protein.

j_call: TRBJ2-2
v_call: TRBV1
cdr3_aa: CTSSGGRGGTGELFF

j_call: TRBJ2-7
v_call: TRBV6-5
cdr3_aa: CASSYVGQHSYEQYF

j_call: TRBJ2-3
v_call: TRBV5-4
cdr3_aa: CASSFNREDWRGPILTDTQYF

j_call: TRBJ2-3
v_call: TRBV2
cdr3_aa: CASSVLLAGTDTQYF

j_call: TRBJ1-6
v_call: TRBV6-1
cdr3_aa: CASRAPAGPAPLHF

j_call: TRBJ2-5
v_call: TRBV27
cdr3_aa: CASSTAQRWRETQYF

j_call: TRBJ2-5
v_call: TRBV5-5
cdr3_aa: CASSLRRDRVGETQYF

j_call: TRBJ2-3
v_call: TRBV5-6
cdr3_aa: CASSRDYSTDTQYF

j_call: TRBJ2-3
v_call: TRBV3-1
cdr3_aa: CASSQVDRATDTQYF

j_call: TRBJ2-7
v_call: TRBV12-3/TRBV12-4
cdr3_aa: CASSSPVGYEQYF

j_call: TRBJ2-5
v_call: TRBV20-1
cdr3_aa: CSANRGETQYF

j_call: TRBJ2-3
v_call: TRBV20-1
cdr3_aa: CSARTSGALGTDTQYF

j_call: TRBJ2-1
v_call: TRBV6-1
cdr3_aa: CAVTGTSGGLYNEQFF

j_call: TRBJ1-5
v_call: TRBV12-2
cdr3_aa: CASRLAPCREGDQPQHF

j_call: TRBJ1-4
v_call: TRBV28
cdr3_aa: CASGDDRGYEKLFF

j_call: TRBJ2-3
v_call: TRBV6-1
cdr3_aa: CASSEARSTDTQYF

j_call: TRBJ2-3
v_call: TRBV6-1
cdr3_aa: CASRVGGSGTDTQYF

j_call: TRBJ2-7
v_call: TRBV9
cdr3_aa: CASSTGDYEQYF

j_call: TRBJ2-3
v_call: TRBV7-9
cdr3_aa: CASSPGTGIASGQYF

j_call: TRBJ2-3
v_call: TRBV12-3/TRBV12-4
cdr3_aa: CASSPGGTQYF

j_call: TRBJ1-6
v_call: TRBV2
cdr3_aa: CASSGNSNNSPLHF

j_call: TRBJ2-1
v_call: TRBV5-8
cdr3_aa: CASSSSLAGSHNEQFF

j_call: TRBJ1-4
v_call: TRBV5-1
cdr3_aa: CASSLRREVDEKLFF

j_call: TRBJ2-1
v_call: TRBV20-1
cdr3_aa: CSATQTSGGVNEQFF

j_call: TRBJ2-4
v_call: TRBV5-5
cdr3_aa: CASSPQLKNIQYF

j_call: TRBJ1-5
v_call: TRBV7-2
cdr3_aa: CASSPEEYYQPQHF

j_call: TRBJ1-2
v_call: TRBV12-3/TRBV12-4
cdr3_aa: CASNRHRAGNYGYTF

j_call: TRBJ2-7
v_call: TRBV11-2
cdr3_aa: CASSHRVRSSYEQYF

j_call: TRBJ2-5
v_call: TRBV5-1
cdr3_aa: CASSFGNWETQYF

j_call: TRBJ2-7
v_call: TRBV2
cdr3_aa: CASSSGTKGSYEQYF

j_call: TRBJ2-5
v_call: TRBV6-1
cdr3_aa: CASSELAGGPLWTQYF

j_call: TRBJ1-5
v_call: TRBV20-1
cdr3_aa: CSAKGTGWLQPQHF

j_call: TRBJ2-2
v_call: TRBV11-2
cdr3_aa: CASSLRRAQGGSGELFF

j_call: TRBJ2-3
v_call: TRBV12-3/TRBV12-4
cdr3_aa: CASSWTRTDTQYF

j_call: TRBJ2-7
v_call: TRBV12-3/TRBV12-4
cdr3_aa: CASGGGRVYEQYF

j_call: TRBJ2-1
v_call: TRBV6-1
cdr3_aa: CASSEVSDLSYNEQFF

j_call: TRBJ2-7
v_call: TRBV7-9
cdr3_aa: CASSLGSGGTYEQYF